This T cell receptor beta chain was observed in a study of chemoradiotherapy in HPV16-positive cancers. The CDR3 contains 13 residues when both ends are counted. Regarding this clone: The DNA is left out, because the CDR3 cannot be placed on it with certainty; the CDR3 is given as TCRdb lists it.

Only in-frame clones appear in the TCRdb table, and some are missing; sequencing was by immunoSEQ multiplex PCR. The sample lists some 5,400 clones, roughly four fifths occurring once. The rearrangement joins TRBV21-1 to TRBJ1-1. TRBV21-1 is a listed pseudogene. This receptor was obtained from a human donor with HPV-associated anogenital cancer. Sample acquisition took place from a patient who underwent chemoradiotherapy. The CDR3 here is CASKVGVGAEAFF.